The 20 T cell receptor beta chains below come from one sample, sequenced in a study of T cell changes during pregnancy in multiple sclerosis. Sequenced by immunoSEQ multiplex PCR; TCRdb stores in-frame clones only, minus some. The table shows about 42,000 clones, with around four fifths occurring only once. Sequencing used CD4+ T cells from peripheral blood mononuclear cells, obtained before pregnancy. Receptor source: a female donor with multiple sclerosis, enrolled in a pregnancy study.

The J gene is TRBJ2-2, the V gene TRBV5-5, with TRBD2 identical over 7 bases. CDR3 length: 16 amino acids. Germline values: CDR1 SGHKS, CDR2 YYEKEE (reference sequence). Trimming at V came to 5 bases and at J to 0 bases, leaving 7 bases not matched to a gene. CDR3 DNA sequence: TGTGCCAGCAGAAGTACTAGCGCACCGAACACCGGGGAGCTGTTTTTT. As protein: CASRSTSAPNTGELFF. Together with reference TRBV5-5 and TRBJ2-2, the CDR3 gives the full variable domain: DAGVTQSPTHLIKTRGQQVTLRCSPISGHKSVSWYQQVLGQGPQFIFQYYEKEERGRGNFPDRFSARQFPNYSSELNVNALLLGDSALYLCASRSTSAPNTGELFFGEGSRLTVL.

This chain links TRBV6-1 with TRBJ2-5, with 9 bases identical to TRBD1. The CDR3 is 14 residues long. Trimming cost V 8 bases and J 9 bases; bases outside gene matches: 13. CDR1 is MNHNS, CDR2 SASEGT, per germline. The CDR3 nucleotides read TGTGCCAGCGGGGCGGGGACAGGGCTGATGGCCCAGTACTTC. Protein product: CASGAGTGLMAQYF.

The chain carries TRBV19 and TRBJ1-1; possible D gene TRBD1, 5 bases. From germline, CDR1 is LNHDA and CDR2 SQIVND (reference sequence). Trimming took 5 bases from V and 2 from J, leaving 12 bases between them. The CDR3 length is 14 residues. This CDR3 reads CASSQWQGNTEAFF. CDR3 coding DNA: TGTGCCAGTAGTCAGTGGCAGGGAAACACTGAAGCTTTCTTT. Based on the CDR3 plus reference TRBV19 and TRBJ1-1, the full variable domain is DGGITQSPKYLFRKEGQNVTLSCEQNLNHDAMYWYRQDPGQGLRLIYYSQIVNDFQKGDIAEGYSVSREKKESFPLTVTSAQKNPTAFYLCASSQWQGNTEAFFGQGTRLTVV.

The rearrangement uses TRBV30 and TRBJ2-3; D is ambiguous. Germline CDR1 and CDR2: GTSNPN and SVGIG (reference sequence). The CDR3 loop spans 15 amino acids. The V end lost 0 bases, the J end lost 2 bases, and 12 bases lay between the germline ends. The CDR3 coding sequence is TGTGCCTGGAGTGTAACAGTCAGCTTCACAGATACGCAGTATTTT. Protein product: CAWSVTVSFTDTQYF.

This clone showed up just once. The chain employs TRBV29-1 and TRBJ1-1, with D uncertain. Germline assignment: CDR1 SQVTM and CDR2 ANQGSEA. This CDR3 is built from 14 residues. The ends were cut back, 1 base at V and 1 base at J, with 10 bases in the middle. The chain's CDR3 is CSVEGPGRNTEAFF. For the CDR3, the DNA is TGCAGCGTTGAAGGTCCTGGCAGGAACACTGAAGCTTTCTTT.

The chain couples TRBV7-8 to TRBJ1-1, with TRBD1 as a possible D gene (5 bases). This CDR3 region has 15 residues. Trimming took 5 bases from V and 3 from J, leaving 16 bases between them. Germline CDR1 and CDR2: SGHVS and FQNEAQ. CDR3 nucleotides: TGTGCCAGCAGCCCCCAACCCAGGGTGGACACTGAAGCTTTCTTT. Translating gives CASSPQPRVDTEAFF.

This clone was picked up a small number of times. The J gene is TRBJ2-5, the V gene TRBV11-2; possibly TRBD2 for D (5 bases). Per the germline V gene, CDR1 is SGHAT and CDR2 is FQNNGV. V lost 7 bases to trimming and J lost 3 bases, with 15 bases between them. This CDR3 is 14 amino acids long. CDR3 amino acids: CASIGRGPKETQYF. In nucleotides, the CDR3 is TGTGCCAGCATCGGCAGAGGGCCTAAAGAGACCCAGTACTTC.

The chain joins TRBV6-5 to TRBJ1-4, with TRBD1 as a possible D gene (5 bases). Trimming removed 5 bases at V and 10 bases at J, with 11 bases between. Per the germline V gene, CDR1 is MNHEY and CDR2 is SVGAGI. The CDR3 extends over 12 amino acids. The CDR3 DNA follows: TGTGCCAGCAGTCCCTCGGGGGGAAAACTGTTTTTT. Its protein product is CASSPSGGKLFF.

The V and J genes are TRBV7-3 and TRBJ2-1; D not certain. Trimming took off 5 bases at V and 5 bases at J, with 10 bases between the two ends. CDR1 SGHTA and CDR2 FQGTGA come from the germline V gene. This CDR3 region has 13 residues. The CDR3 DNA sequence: TGTGCCAGCAGCGTTGGCCCAAACAATGAGCAGTTCTTC. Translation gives CASSVGPNNEQFF.

The CDR3 DNA sequence: TGTGCCAGCAGCCTTTCTTCCGGGATCTCTAATGAAAAACTGTTTTTT. Protein product: CASSLSSGISNEKLFF. The chain uses TRBV7-2 and TRBJ1-4; D is unresolved. The CDR3 has 16 amino acids. CDR1 and CDR2 from the germline V gene are SGHTA and FQGNSA. V shed 5 bases and J shed 3 bases, with 16 bases lying between them.

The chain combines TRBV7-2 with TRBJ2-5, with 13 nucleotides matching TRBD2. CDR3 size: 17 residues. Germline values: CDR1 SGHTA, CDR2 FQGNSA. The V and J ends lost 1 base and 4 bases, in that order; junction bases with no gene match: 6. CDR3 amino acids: CASSLVSTSGGAETQYF. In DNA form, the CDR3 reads TGTGCCAGCAGCTTAGTGAGCACTAGCGGGGGGGCAGAGACCCAGTACTTC.

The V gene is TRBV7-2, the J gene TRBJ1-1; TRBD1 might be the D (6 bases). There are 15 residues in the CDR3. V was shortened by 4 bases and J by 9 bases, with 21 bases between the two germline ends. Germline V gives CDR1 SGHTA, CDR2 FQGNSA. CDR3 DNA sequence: TGTGCCAGCAGCTCCTGGACAGTCGAGGGAATTCAAGCTTTCTTT. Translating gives CASSSWTVEGIQAFF.

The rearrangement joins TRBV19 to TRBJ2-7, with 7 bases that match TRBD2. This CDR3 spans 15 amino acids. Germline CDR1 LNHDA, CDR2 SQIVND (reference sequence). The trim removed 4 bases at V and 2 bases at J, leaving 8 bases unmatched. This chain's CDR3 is CASSTSSGSTYEQYF. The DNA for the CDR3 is TGTGCCAGTAGTACCTCTAGCGGAAGTACCTACGAGCAGTACTTC.

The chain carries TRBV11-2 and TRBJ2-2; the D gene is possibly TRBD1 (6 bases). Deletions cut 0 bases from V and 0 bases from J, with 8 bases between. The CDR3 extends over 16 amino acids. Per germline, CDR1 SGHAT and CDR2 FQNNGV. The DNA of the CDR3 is TGTGCCAGCAGCTTAGAACGGACAGCGAACACCGGGGAGCTGTTTTTT. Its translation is CASSLERTANTGELFF.

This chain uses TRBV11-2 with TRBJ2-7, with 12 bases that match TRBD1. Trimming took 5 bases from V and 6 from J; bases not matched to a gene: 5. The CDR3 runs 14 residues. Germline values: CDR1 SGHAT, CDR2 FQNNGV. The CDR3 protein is CASSGGTGGREQYF. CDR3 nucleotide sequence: TGTGCCAGCAGCGGGGGGACAGGGGGCCGCGAGCAGTACTTC.

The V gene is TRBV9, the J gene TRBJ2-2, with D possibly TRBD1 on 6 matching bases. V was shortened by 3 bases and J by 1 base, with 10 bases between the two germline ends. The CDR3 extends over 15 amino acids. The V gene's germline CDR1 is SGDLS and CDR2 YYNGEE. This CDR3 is CASSEMGQNTGELFF. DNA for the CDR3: TGTGCCAGCAGCGAGATGGGACAGAACACCGGGGAGCTGTTTTTT.

In nucleotides, the CDR3 is TGCGCCAGCAGCTTCGGGACAGGGACCACAGATACGCAGTATTTT. It is translated as CASSFGTGTTDTQYF. V gene TRBV5-1 combines with J gene TRBJ2-3; 9 nucleotides agree with TRBD1. CDR1 is SGHRS, CDR2 YFSETQ, per germline. The CDR3 totals 15 residues. V was clipped by 2 bases and J by 2 bases; unmatched bases: 3.

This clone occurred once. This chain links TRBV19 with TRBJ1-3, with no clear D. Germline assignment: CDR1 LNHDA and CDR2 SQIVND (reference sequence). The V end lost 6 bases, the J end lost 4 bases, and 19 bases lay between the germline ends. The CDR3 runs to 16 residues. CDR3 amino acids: CASSPTGRTGGNTIYF. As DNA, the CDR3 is TGTGCCAGTAGCCCAACGGGAAGGACGGGGGGAAACACCATATATTTT.

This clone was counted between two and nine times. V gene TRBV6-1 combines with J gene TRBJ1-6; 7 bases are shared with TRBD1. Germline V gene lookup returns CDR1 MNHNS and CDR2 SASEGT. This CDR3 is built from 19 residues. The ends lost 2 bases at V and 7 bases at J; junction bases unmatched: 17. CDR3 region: CASSERSIRGQGGNSPLHF. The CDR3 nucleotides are TGTGCCAGCAGTGAAAGGTCGATACGGGGCCAGGGGGGCAATTCACCCCTCCACTTT.

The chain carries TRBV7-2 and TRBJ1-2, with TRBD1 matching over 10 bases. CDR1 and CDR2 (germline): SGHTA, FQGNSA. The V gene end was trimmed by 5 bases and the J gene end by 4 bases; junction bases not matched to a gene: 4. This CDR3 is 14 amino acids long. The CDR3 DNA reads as TGTGCCAGCAGCATCGGGACAGGGGCCTATGGCTACACCTTC. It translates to CASSIGTGAYGYTF.